The sequence of this T cell receptor (beta chain) was determined in a study of CD8+CD57+ T cells in acquired aplastic anemia. Sequencing involved patients with CD8+CD57+ cell expansion previously shown by flow cytometry. Using genomic DNA as the template, TCR beta VDJ and CDR3 profiling was carried out. TCRdb fed the reads into MiXCR, producing one record per CDR3 protein. This table has some 150,000 distinct CDR3 sequences, 40% to 65% appearing once. The CDR3 is 15 amino acids. Germline values: CDR1 MNHNS, CDR2 SASEGT. V gave up 5 bases and J gave up 1 base, with 14 bases separating them. The sample comprised sorted CD4+, CD8+, or CD8+CD57+ T cells (not recorded which) from PBMCs. V and J are TRBV6-1 and TRBJ1-1; a weak D match, TRBD1 (5 bases). This TCR came from a human donor with aplastic anemia. The CDR3 is CASSPLSGQNTEAFF. The CDR3 nucleotides are TGTGCCAGCAGTCCCCTATCAGGGCAGAACACTGAAGCTTTCTTT.